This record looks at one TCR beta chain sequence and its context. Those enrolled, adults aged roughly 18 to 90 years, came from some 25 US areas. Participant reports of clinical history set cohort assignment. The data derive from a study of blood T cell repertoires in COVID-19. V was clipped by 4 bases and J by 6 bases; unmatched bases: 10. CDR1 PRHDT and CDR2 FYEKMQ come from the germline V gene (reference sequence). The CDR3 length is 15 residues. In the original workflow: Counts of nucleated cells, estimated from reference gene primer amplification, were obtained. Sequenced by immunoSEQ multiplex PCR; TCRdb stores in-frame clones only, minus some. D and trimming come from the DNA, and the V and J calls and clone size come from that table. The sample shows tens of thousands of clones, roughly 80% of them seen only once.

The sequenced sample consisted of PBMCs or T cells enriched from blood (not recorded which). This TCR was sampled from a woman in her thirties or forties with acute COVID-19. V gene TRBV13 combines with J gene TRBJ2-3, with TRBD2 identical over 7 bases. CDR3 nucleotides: TGTGCCAGCAGCTCCACCGGGACTACAGCGGATACGCAGTATTTT. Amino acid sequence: CASSSTGTTADTQYF.